Listed here is a single T cell receptor beta chain. The data stem from a study of T cells in localized non-small cell lung cancer. This CDR3 comprises 15 residues. Some clones are missing from TCRdb's copy, which holds only in-frame ones; the method was immunoSEQ multiplex PCR. The data show about 6,100 clones, about 46% seen once. This sequence was found in a man aged 40 to 70 with stage III lung adenocarcinoma. Sample: lung tumor tissue, taken before any cancer treatment. The chain carries TRBV7-5 and TRBJ2-1; TRBD2, the table's D call, was not compared with the DNA. TRBV7-5 corresponds to a pseudogene. CDR3 nucleotide sequence: TGTGCCAGCAGGCAAGGAGCGGGAGGGGACAATGAGCAGTTCTTC. Its protein product is CASRQGAGGDNEQFF.